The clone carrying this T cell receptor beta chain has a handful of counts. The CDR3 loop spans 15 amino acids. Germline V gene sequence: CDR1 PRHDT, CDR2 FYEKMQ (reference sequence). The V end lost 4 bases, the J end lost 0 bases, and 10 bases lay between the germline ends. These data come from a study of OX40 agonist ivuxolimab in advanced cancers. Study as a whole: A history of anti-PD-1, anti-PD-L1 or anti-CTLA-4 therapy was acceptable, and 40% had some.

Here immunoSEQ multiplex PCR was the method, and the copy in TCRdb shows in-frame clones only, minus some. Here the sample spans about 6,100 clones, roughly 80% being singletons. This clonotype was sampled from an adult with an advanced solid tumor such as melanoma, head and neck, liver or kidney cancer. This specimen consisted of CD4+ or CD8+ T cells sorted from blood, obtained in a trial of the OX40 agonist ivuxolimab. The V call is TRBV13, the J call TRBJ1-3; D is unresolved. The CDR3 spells CASSSDVTSGNTIYF. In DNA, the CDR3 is TGTGCCAGCAGCTCGGACGTTACCTCTGGAAACACCATATATTTT.